The 26 T cell receptor beta chains given below trace back to one sample, sequenced in a study of T cell repertoires in cytomegalovirus infection. In TCRdb, the reads were re-called with MiXCR into one record per CDR3 protein. The sample carries roughly 500,000 distinct CDR3 sequences, 10% to 12% recorded once. The sample comprised PBMCs. These receptors all stem from a human donor in good health (CMV status not recorded). Some clones in this sample may be carry-over from other donors' samples.

This clonotype was detected only a few times. The CDR3 sequence: CASSPRGFTDTQYF. The CDR3 DNA sequence: TGTGCCAGCAGCCCCAGGGGGTTCACAGATACGCAGTATTTT. The chain carries TRBV3-1 and TRBJ2-3; 7 positions agree with TRBD1. The V gene's germline CDR1 is LGHDT and CDR2 YNNKEL (reference sequence). V gave up 4 bases and J gave up 2 bases; unmatched junction bases: 3. The CDR3 is 14 amino acids.

This clonotype has a count of ten or more. J is TRBJ1-1 and V is TRBV7-3; D gene uncertain. The CDR3 is made up of 13 amino acids. V was pared by 8 bases and J by 1 base, with 11 bases between. From germline, CDR1 is SGHTA and CDR2 FQGTGA. DNA for the CDR3: TGTGCCAGCTGCCTTTATACGAACACTGAAGCTTTCTTT. Protein sequence: CASCLYTNTEAFF.

V usage is TRBV28 and J usage is TRBJ2-5; 9 bases match TRBD2. CDR1 and CDR2 (germline): MDHEN, SYDVKM. After removal of 4 bases from V and 4 bases from J, the junction contained 7 bases not matched to a gene. The CDR3 runs to 15 residues. The chain's CDR3 is CASSSLAGLRETQYF. The CDR3 nucleotides read TGTGCCAGCAGTTCACTAGCGGGCCTCCGAGAGACCCAGTACTTC.

Details on this clonotype: A single base separates this from a much larger clone, so it may be a read error. The rearrangement links TRBV11-2 to TRBJ1-2; maybe TRBD1 (5 bases). Trimming pared 4 bases from V and 8 bases from J, leaving 23 bases between. CDR1 and CDR2 (germline): SGHAT, FQNNGV. CDR3 length: 16 residues. CDR3 sequence reads: CASSSNPEDLKGGYTF. For the CDR3, the DNA is TGTGCCAGCAGCTCAAACCCCGAGGACCTCAAGGGGGGCTACACCTTC.

This clonotype was seen just once. This could be a read error, since a much larger clone is one nucleotide away. The rearrangement joins TRBV10-3 to TRBJ2-7, with D maybe TRBD2 (6 bases). CDR3 length: 13 amino acids. Germline V CDR1 and CDR2: ENHRY, SYGVKD. The V gene lost 7 bases and the J gene lost 7 bases, with 17 bases spanning the gap. Written as DNA, the CDR3 is TGTGCCATCAAGGTGAGGGCTAGCGAAGAGCAGTACTTC. It encodes CAIKVRASEEQYF.

This clonotype was seen ten or more times. CDR3 sequence (DNA): TGTGCCAGCAGCTTAGCAGAGTCGAACACTGAAGCTTTCTTT. Residues: CASSLAESNTEAFF. This chain links TRBV7-8 with TRBJ1-1; D is unresolved. This CDR3 is built from 14 residues. V shed 0 bases and J shed 1 base, with 6 bases lying between them. CDR1 and CDR2 from the germline V gene are SGHVS and FQNEAQ.

This clonotype was seen a handful of times. The genes are TRBV6-6 and TRBJ1-2; 7 nucleotides line up with TRBD1. This CDR3 comprises 16 residues. J gave up 8 bases and V 0 bases, and 12 bases lay outside the gene matches. Looked up from germline, CDR1 is MNHNY and CDR2 is SVGAGI (reference sequence). This CDR3 is CASSYSPGTEAKGYTF. The CDR3 nucleotides read TGTGCCAGCAGTTACTCGCCTGGGACAGAGGCTAAGGGCTACACCTTC.

This clonotype was found a few times. The CDR3: CASSLGYGPTALNIQYF. The CDR3 bases are TGTGCCAGCAGTTTAGGTTATGGGCCAACCGCATTAAACATTCAGTACTTC. V gene TRBV28 combines with J gene TRBJ2-4; no definite D call. The CDR3 spans 17 residues. Germline V gives CDR1 MDHEN, CDR2 SYDVKM. V lost 2 bases to trimming and J lost 6 bases, with 20 bases between them.

The chain couples TRBV12-3 or TRBV12-4 to TRBJ2-7; either TRBD1 or TRBD2 may supply D (5 bases each). Trimming shortened V by 9 bases and J by 6 bases, and 15 bases separated the two germline ends. The CDR3 is 12 residues long. The DNA for the CDR3 is TGTGCCAGTTCCCGGGGCAGCCTCGAGCAGTACTTC. This gives the protein CASSRGSLEQYF.

This clonotype was recorded many times. V gene TRBV2 combines with J gene TRBJ2-3, with 8 bases matching TRBD2. V lost 5 bases to trimming and J lost 2 bases; unmatched junction nucleotides: 6. CDR1 and CDR2 (germline): SNHLY, FYNNEI. The CDR3 runs 15 residues. CDR3 amino acids: CASSLSGAVTDTQYF. The CDR3, as DNA: TGTGCCAGCAGTCTTAGCGGGGCCGTCACAGATACGCAGTATTTT.

This clonotype has ten or more counts. This rearrangement joins TRBV7-9 to TRBJ1-6, with 7 bases aligning to TRBD1. The germline gives CDR1 SEHNR, CDR2 FQNEAQ (reference sequence). CDR3 length equals 15 residues. Unmatched junction bases numbered 7, after V lost 6 bases and J lost 5 bases. The CDR3 region has the DNA TGTGCCAGCAGGGAAACAGGGGTGGATAATTCACCCCTCCACTTT. This translates into CASRETGVDNSPLHF.

In this sample, this clonotype turned up many times. Here the CDR3 reads CASSFGQGRSGANVLTF. For the CDR3, the DNA is TGTGCCAGCAGCTTCGGACAGGGGCGCTCTGGGGCCAACGTCCTGACTTTC. This chain uses TRBV7-6 with TRBJ2-6, with 9 bases lining up with TRBD1. Germline loops: CDR1 SGHVS, CDR2 FNYEAQ. This CDR3 has 17 residues. Trimming took 3 bases from V and 0 from J; bases not matched to a gene: 3. Using reference TRBV7-6 and TRBJ2-6 for the parts outside the CDR3, the full variable domain is GAGVSQSPRYKVTKRGQDVALRCDPISGHVSLYWYRQALGQGPEFLTYFNYEAQQDKSGLPNDRFSAERPEGSISTLTIQRTEQRDSAMYRCASSFGQGRSGANVLTFGAGSRLTVL.

V usage is TRBV24-1 and J usage is TRBJ1-2, with TRBD1 matching 7 bases. The CDR3 loop spans 13 amino acids. Germline V gives CDR1 KGHDR, CDR2 SFDVKD. The junction had 7 bases not matched to a gene; V was cut back by 9 bases and J by 4 bases. The CDR3 nucleotides read TGTGCCACCTCTCAGCGGGACAGCTATGGCTACACCTTC. This codes for CATSQRDSYGYTF.

DNA for the CDR3: TGTGCCAGCAGCGTAGAGAGGGATACGCAGTATTTT. Translation: CASSVERDTQYF. V and J are TRBV9 and TRBJ2-3; D remains ambiguous. Germline V lookup: CDR1 SGDLS, CDR2 YYNGEE. The V end lost 0 bases, the J end lost 6 bases, and 5 bases lay between the germline ends. The CDR3 contains 12 residues.

This clonotype was detected ten times or more. The chain couples TRBV15 to TRBJ2-7, with a tentative D call TRBD1 (6 bases). V shed 3 bases and J shed 1 base, with 7 bases lying between them. Germline V gene data show CDR1 as LNHNV and CDR2 as YYDKDF (reference sequence). The CDR3 spans 13 residues. The chain's CDR3 is CATSSGQSYEQYF. The CDR3 nucleotides are TGTGCCACCAGCAGTGGACAGTCCTACGAGCAGTACTTC. The full variable domain, completed using reference TRBV15 and TRBJ2-7, is DAMVIQNPRYQVTQFGKPVTLSCSQTLNHNVMYWYQQKSSQAPKLLFHYYDKDFNNEADTPDNFQSRRPNTSFCFLDIRSPGLGDTAMYLCATSSGQSYEQYFGPGTRLTVT.

V is TRBV20-1 and J is TRBJ2-5; TRBD2 aligns across 11 bases. Germline lookup yields CDR1 DFQATT and CDR2 SNEGSKA (reference sequence). The CDR3 has 13 amino acids. V was pared by 5 bases and J by 5 bases, with 4 bases of the junction left unmatched. The CDR3 DNA reads as TGCAGTGCTTTAGCGGGAGGGCCGGAGACCCAGTACTTC. This sequence encodes CSALAGGPETQYF.

This clonotype has only a few counts. The V gene is TRBV5-6, the J gene TRBJ2-2; D perhaps matches TRBD2 (6 bases). V was clipped by 1 base and J by 6 bases, with 16 bases between them. CDR1 and CDR2 (germline): SGHDT, YYEEEE. This CDR3 comprises 16 residues. The CDR3 DNA reads as TGTGCCAGCAGCTTGTATCGGGAGTCCGTCTCCGGGGAGCTGTTTTTT. Translated, it gives CASSLYRESVSGELFF.

This clonotype occurred many times. V usage is TRBV18 and J usage is TRBJ2-3; D is tentatively TRBD1 or TRBD2 (6 bases each). Trimming pared 2 bases from V and 3 bases from J, leaving 12 bases between. The CDR3 is made up of 15 amino acids. The germline CDR1 and CDR2 sequences are KGHSH and LQKENI. This CDR3 is CASSPTGAQTDTQYF. DNA of the CDR3: TGTGCCAGCTCACCAACGGGGGCTCAAACAGATACGCAGTATTTT.

This clonotype was detected many times. The chain combines TRBV5-1 with TRBJ2-6; unclear D gene. CDR1 and CDR2 from the germline V gene are SGHRS and YFSETQ. The CDR3 is made up of 17 amino acids. V gave up 0 bases and J gave up 0 bases, with 10 bases separating them. The CDR3 DNA follows: TGCGCCAGCAGCTTGGGCGAAACATACTCTGGGGCCAACGTCCTGACTTTC. It codes for CASSLGETYSGANVLTF. Full variable domain (outside the CDR3, taken from reference TRBV5-1 and TRBJ2-6): KAGVTQTPRYLIKTRGQQVTLSCSPISGHRSVSWYQQTPGQGLQFLFEYFSETQRNKGNFPGRFSGRQFSNSRSEMNVSTLELGDSALYLCASSLGETYSGANVLTFGAGSRLTVL.

This clonotype was seen many times. The rearrangement links TRBV27 to TRBJ1-2; TRBD1 matches 8 bases. J lost 6 bases, V lost 0 bases, and 3 bases had no gene match. The CDR3 is 14 amino acids. The germline V gene encodes CDR1 MNHEY and CDR2 SMNVEV (reference sequence). In DNA form, the CDR3 reads TGTGCCAGCAGTTTATCTGCAGGGGGCCATGGCTACACCTTC. Translation: CASSLSAGGHGYTF.

This clonotype was picked up many times. V is TRBV7-8 and J is TRBJ2-5, with no clear D. The CDR3 length is 13 residues. Trimming shortened V by 3 bases and J by 5 bases, and 10 bases separated the two germline ends. Germline-derived CDR1 and CDR2 are SGHVS and FQNEAQ. CDR3 sequence reads: CASSFIGLETQYF. The CDR3 coding sequence is TGTGCCAGCAGCTTTATAGGGCTGGAGACCCAGTACTTC.

This chain links TRBV30 with TRBJ1-1, with a tentative D call TRBD1 (6 bases). CDR3 length equals 13 residues. Trimming took 1 base from V and 4 from J, leaving 10 bases between them. Germline CDR1 is GTSNPN and CDR2 is SVGIG (reference sequence). The DNA of the CDR3 is TGTGCCTGGAGTGGGACAGAGGGCACTGAAGCTTTCTTT. This translates into CAWSGTEGTEAFF.

This clonotype has a count of ten or more. CDR3 sequence reads: CASSFSLDRENGYTF. The CDR3 DNA reads TGTGCCAGCAGCTTCTCCCTGGACAGGGAGAACGGCTACACCTTC. J is TRBJ1-2 and V is TRBV7-9; 8 nucleotides align to TRBD1. Germline CDR1 reads SEHNR; CDR2 reads FQNEAQ (reference sequence). This CDR3 is built from 15 residues. The V gene end was trimmed by 3 bases and the J gene end by 8 bases; junction bases not matched to a gene: 11.

In this sample, this clonotype turned up many times. The CDR3 loop is CASSQDVPVELFF. The CDR3 bases are TGTGCCAGCAGCCAAGATGTACCAGTCGAGCTGTTTTTT. The chain has TRBV4-2 and TRBJ2-2, with no clear D. Germline CDR1 LGHNA, CDR2 YNFKEQ. V was cut by 0 bases and J by 11 bases, with 10 bases left in between. The CDR3 totals 13 residues.

This clonotype was found many times. The chain carries TRBV28 and TRBJ2-7; D possibly corresponds to TRBD2 (6 bases). Trimming took 10 bases from V and 2 from J, leaving 15 bases between them. The CDR3 is made up of 13 amino acids. Germline V gene sequence: CDR1 MDHEN, CDR2 SYDVKM. The CDR3 region is CATGREPAYEQYF. CDR3 DNA: TGTGCCACCGGCCGGGAGCCCGCCTACGAGCAGTACTTC. Supplemented by reference TRBV28 and TRBJ2-7, the full variable domain reads DVKVTQSSRYLVKRTGEKVFLECVQDMDHENMFWYRQDPGLGLRLIYFSYDVKMKEKGDIPEGYSVSREKKERFSLILESASTNQTSMYLCATGREPAYEQYFGPGTRLTVT.

V usage is TRBV19 and J usage is TRBJ1-2; perhaps TRBD1 as D (5 bases). The V gene's germline CDR1 is LNHDA and CDR2 SQIVND (reference sequence). The CDR3 totals 13 residues. V lost 1 base, J lost 8 bases, and 11 bases lay in between. Here the CDR3 DNA reads TGTGCCAGTAGTATAGGGGGGGAACGCGGCTACACCTTC. It is translated as CASSIGGERGYTF.